The subject of this entry is one T cell receptor (beta chain). The CDR3 is made up of 19 amino acids. Germline V CDR1 and CDR2: SGHAT, FQNNGV. Trimming removed 5 bases from V and 0 bases from J, with 23 bases in between. The source of the sample is a study of shared clonotypes between healthy human individuals. CD45RO-negative cells were positively selected for CCR7, leaving out terminally differentiated effector memory CD45RA+ cells. TCRdb keeps only in-frame clones here, not all; method: immunoSEQ multiplex PCR. The sample holds about 2.2 million clones, around 95% seen once. The rearrangement links TRBV11-2 to TRBJ2-1, with D perhaps matching TRBD1 or TRBD2 (5 bases each). The sequence was collected from a man between 18 and 29 years old in good health. Some clones in this sample may be carry-over from other donors' samples. The sequenced sample was naive CD8+ T cells from PBMCs. In DNA form, the CDR3 reads TGTGCCAGCAGCCCCTACTTCCGGGGCCACAATCTCTCCTACAATGAGCAGTTCTTC. Protein: CASSPYFRGHNLSYNEQFF.